Each of the 5 T cell receptor beta chains below was sequenced from the same sample in a study of PD-L1 blockade in urothelial cancer. The table came from immunoSEQ multiplex PCR; TCRdb's copy has only in-frame clones and leaves some out. The sample consists of some 51,000 clones, more than 75% of them appearing once. The time point here: peripheral blood 6 weeks after treatment start. This specimen consisted of PBMCs, obtained around atezolizumab (anti-PD-L1) treatment. These receptors originate from a man aged 60 to 69 with urothelial cancer.

V usage is TRBV6-4 and J usage is TRBJ1-1, with TRBD1 matching over 9 bases. The CDR3 has 15 amino acids. CDR1 and CDR2 from the germline V gene are MRHNA and SNTAGT. V shed 6 bases and J 1 base; nucleotides not matched to a gene: 6. This CDR3 reads CASRVQGAGNTEAFF. CDR3 coding DNA: TGTGCCAGCAGGGTACAGGGGGCCGGGAACACTGAAGCTTTCTTT.

The CDR3 region has the DNA TGTGCCAGCAGCTTAAGACAGGTTTTTAATAACTATGGCTACACCTTC. This gives the protein CASSLRQVFNNYGYTF. The chain employs TRBV5-6 and TRBJ1-2; perhaps TRBD1 as D (6 bases). The CDR3 sequence is 16 residues long. Germline V lookup: CDR1 SGHDT, CDR2 YYEEEE. V gave up 2 bases and J gave up 1 base, with 15 bases separating them. The full variable domain, its missing parts supplied by reference TRBV5-6 and TRBJ1-2, is DAGVTQSPTHLIKTRGQQVTLRCSPKSGHDTVSWYQQALGQGPQFIFQYYEEEERQRGNFPDRFSGHQFPNYSSELNVNALLLGDSALYLCASSLRQVFNNYGYTFGSGTRLTVV.

The chain couples TRBV14 to TRBJ1-4; D may be TRBD1 (6 bases). Germline CDR1 SGHDN, CDR2 FVKESK. V lost 0 bases and J 6 bases, leaving 11 bases between the germline ends. The CDR3 is 15 amino acids. The CDR3 DNA reads as TGTGCCAGCAGCCAAGAAGAGGGGGTGGATGAAAAACTGTTTTTT. This codes for CASSQEEGVDEKLFF. The full variable domain, its missing parts supplied by reference TRBV14 and TRBJ1-4, is EAGVTQFPSHSVIEKGQTVTLRCDPISGHDNLYWYRRVMGKEIKFLLHFVKESKQDESGMPNNRFLAERTGGTYSTLKVQPAELEDSGVYFCASSQEEGVDEKLFFGSGTQLSVL.

J is TRBJ2-1 and V is TRBV10-3; D may be TRBD2 (6 bases). This CDR3 has 15 amino acids. V lost 8 bases and J 8 bases, leaving 22 bases between the germline ends. The V gene's germline CDR1 is ENHRY and CDR2 SYGVKD. The CDR3 sequence is CAIEAEGGIPYEQFF. CDR3 DNA sequence: TGTGCCATCGAGGCAGAAGGCGGGATTCCTTATGAGCAGTTCTTC.

V gene TRBV2 combines with J gene TRBJ2-5; 7 bases agree with TRBD2. Looked up from germline, CDR1 is SNHLY and CDR2 is FYNNEI. This CDR3 has 14 residues. V lost 3 bases, J lost 5 bases, and 6 bases stayed unmatched. For the CDR3, the DNA is TGTGCCAGCAGTGACGGGGGAGGGCTGGAGACCCAGTACTTC. This gives the protein CASSDGGGLETQYF.